Described below is a single TCR beta chain sequence and its context. This sample was included in a study of patients and donors after allogeneic stem cell transplantation. Germline CDR1 DFQATT, CDR2 SNEGSKA (reference sequence). This CDR3 region has 12 residues. TCRdb analysed the RT-PCR reads with MiXCR anew, one entry per CDR3 protein. Of over 400,000 distinct CDR3 sequences in the sample, roughly 16% were seen once. The chain is built from TRBV20-1 and TRBJ1-2; D is possibly TRBD1 (5 bases). Sequenced input: blood, either unsorted or a sorted T cell fraction (not recorded which). The receptor was derived from a human donor who was either an allogeneic HSCT recipient or a stem cell or donor lymphocyte infusion donor (not recorded which). It is not recorded whose cells these are; they may come from a transplant donor. The CDR3 nucleotides are TGCAGCCCGCCCGGGGGGAATTATGGCTACACCTTC. As protein: CSPPGGNYGYTF.